This T cell receptor (beta chain) was sequenced during a study of PD-1 blockade in classical Hodgkin lymphoma. As concerns this clone: Its target is unknown.

Study-wide results and limits: Reported findings placed baseline TCR diversity lower in newly diagnosed patients (compared with healthy donors).

Each patient relapsed following autologous stem cell transplantation, and prior brentuximab vedotin exposure differed. The table came from immunoSEQ multiplex PCR; TCRdb's copy has only in-frame clones and leaves some out. Of around 50,000 clones listed, more than 85% are singletons. Trimming at V came to 6 bases and at J to 0 bases, leaving 10 bases not matched to a gene. This CDR3 region has 16 residues. Germline CDR1 KGHSH, CDR2 LQKENI. The chain carries TRBV18 and TRBJ1-1; 7 nucleotides align to TRBD1. This clonotype originated in a human donor with classical Hodgkin lymphoma. The input for sequencing was peripheral blood mononuclear cells (PBMCs), taken before the second cycle of nivolumab. Here the CDR3 DNA reads TGTGCCAGCTCGCTTCTTACAGGGGTGATGAACACTGAAGCTTTCTTT. Translating gives CASSLLTGVMNTEAFF.